There are many counts of the clone carrying this TCR beta chain. Its antigen is undetermined. This record belongs to a study of CD8+CD57+ T cells in acquired aplastic anemia. Study details: When averaged, DNA from sorted CD4+ and CD8+ cells came to 3.2 ug. Study findings and constraints: Found in both controls and patients were some 31 CD8+ CDR3 sequences.

Profiling that covered TCR beta VDJ and CDR3 relied on genomic DNA as its template. One entry per CDR3 protein, called by TCRdb with MiXCR from the reads. The sample lists hundreds of thousands of distinct CDR3 sequences; approximately 32% were seen once. An expansion of CD8+CD57+ cells by flow cytometry had been shown in patients chosen for sequencing. Blood was sampled before the patients had received any therapy. V was trimmed by 1 base and J by 5 bases, leaving 6 bases between them. This CDR3 region has 13 residues. Per the germline V gene, CDR1 is SGHTA and CDR2 is FQGNSA. The TCR originated in a human donor with aplastic anemia. This chain connects TRBV7-2 to TRBJ1-5; D is uncertain. The sample was sorted CD4+, CD8+, or CD8+CD57+ T cells (not recorded which) from PBMCs. The CDR3 reads CASSLGGYQPQHF. The CDR3 DNA is TGTGCCAGCAGCTTAGGCGGGTATCAGCCCCAGCATTTT.